This TCR beta chain was captured by sequencing in a study of response to subunit inactivated influenza vaccine. Points from the study as a whole: It was suggested by the authors that few new T cells are recruited by each seasonal influenza vaccination.

CDR3 length equals 17 residues. V was pared by 5 bases and J by 1 base, with 9 bases of the junction left unmatched. CDR1 and CDR2 from the germline V gene are SGHTA and FQGNSA. The sample holds a few counts of this clonotype. The target antigen is unknown. In TCRdb, the RT-PCR reads were re-called with MiXCR into one record per CDR3 protein. The sample lists more than 600,000 distinct CDR3 sequences; 15% to 20% were seen once. Here the sequenced sample was PBMCs from blood, taken 5 days after vaccination. The chain is built from TRBV7-2 and TRBJ2-7; 12 nucleotides align to TRBD2. The sequence came from a man aged 50 to 59 who received an inactivated influenza vaccine. The CDR3 is CASSRRGLAGGSYEQYF. The CDR3 DNA reads as TGTGCCAGCAGCCGTAGAGGGCTAGCGGGGGGGTCCTACGAGCAGTACTTC.